This TCR beta chain was found in a study of CD8 T cells in ankylosing spondylitis. General study points: Ankylosing spondylitis blood seemed to carry a telltale TCR beta motif made of under 10 highly homologous variants. Matched synovial fluid from ankylosing spondylitis patients was reported to be enriched for disease-linked clones.

Preparation of TCR beta libraries was done by quantitative 5'-RACE with molecular barcodes. A single record per CDR3 protein comes from TCRdb applying MiXCR to the 5' RACE reads. The table shows roughly 400,000 distinct CDR3 sequences, with 20% to 25% occurring only once. Only a few counts were recorded for this clonotype. Its specificity is unknown. V was shortened by 0 bases and J by 7 bases, with 15 bases between the two germline ends. Germline CDR1 and CDR2: SGHTA and FQGNSA. The CDR3 is 15 amino acids. Sequencing used blood, either unsorted or a sorted T cell fraction (not recorded which). V is TRBV7-2 and J is TRBJ1-2, with D possibly matching TRBD1 (5 bases). The receptor comes from a male donor with ankylosing spondylitis. For the CDR3, the DNA is TGTGCCAGCAGCTTAGCGCGAGGGGCCTTGGGTGGCTACACCTTC. Amino acids: CASSLARGALGGYTF.